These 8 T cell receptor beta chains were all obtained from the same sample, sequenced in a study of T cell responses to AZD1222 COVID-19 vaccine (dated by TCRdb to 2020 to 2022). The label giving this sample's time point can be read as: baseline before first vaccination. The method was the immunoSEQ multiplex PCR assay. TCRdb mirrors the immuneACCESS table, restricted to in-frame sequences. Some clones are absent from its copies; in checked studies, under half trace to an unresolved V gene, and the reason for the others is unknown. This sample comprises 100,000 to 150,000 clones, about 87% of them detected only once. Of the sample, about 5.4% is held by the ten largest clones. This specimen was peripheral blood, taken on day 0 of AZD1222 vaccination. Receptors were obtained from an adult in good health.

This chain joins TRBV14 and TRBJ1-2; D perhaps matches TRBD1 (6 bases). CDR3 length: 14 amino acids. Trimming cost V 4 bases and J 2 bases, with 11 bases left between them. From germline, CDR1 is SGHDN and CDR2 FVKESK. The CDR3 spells CASSRYTGNYGYTF. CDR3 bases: TGTGCCAGCAGCCGGTACACAGGGAACTATGGCTACACCTTC.

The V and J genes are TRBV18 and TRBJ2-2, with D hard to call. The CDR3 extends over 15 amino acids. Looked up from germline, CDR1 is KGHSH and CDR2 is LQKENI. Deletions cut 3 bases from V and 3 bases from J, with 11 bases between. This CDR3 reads CASSPGYKHTGELFF. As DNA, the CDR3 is TGTGCCAGCTCACCGGGGTACAAGCACACCGGGGAGCTGTTTTTT.

CDR3 protein: CATSGTGIDTQYF. The CDR3 nucleotides read TGTGCCACCAGTGGGACAGGGATAGATACGCAGTATTTT. The J gene is TRBJ2-3, the V gene TRBV24-1, with 8 positions matching TRBD1. With V trimmed by 5 bases and J by 5 bases, 2 bases remained unmatched. The CDR3 covers 13 residues. The germline V gene has CDR1 KGHDR and CDR2 SFDVKD.

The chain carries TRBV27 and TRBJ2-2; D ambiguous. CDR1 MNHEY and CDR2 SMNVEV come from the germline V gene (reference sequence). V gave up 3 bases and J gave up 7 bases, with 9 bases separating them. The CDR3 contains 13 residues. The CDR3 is CASSLVIGGELFF. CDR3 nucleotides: TGTGCCAGCAGTTTGGTTATAGGCGGGGAGCTGTTTTTT.

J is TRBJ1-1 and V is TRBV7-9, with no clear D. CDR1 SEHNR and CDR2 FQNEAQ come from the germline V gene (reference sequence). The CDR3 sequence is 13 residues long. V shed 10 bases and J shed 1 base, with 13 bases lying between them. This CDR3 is CATTEQPNTEAFF. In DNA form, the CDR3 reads TGTGCCACCACAGAGCAGCCGAACACTGAAGCTTTCTTT.

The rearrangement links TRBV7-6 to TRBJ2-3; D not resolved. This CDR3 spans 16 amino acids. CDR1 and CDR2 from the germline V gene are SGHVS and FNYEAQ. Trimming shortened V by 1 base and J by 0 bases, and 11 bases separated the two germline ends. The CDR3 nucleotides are TGTGCCAGCAGCTTAGTCCCCGGAAAGAGCACAGATACGCAGTATTTT. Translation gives CASSLVPGKSTDTQYF.

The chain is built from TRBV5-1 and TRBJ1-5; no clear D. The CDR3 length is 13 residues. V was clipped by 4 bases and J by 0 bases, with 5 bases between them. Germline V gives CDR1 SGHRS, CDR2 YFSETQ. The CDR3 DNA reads TGCGCCAGCAGCCGAACTAGCAATCAGCCCCAGCATTTT. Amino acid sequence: CASSRTSNQPQHF.

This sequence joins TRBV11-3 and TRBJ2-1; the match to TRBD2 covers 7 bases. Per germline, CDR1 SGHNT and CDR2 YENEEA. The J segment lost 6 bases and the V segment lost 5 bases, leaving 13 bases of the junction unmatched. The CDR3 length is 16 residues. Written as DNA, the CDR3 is TGTGCCAGCAGCACATCGGGGGGATCGAAGGGCAATGAGCAGTTCTTC. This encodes CASSTSGGSKGNEQFF.